A selection of T cell receptor beta chains follows, all from one sample in a study of T cell responses to AZD1222 COVID-19 vaccine. Sequenced by immunoSEQ multiplex PCR; TCRdb stores in-frame clones only, minus some. This sample carries some 84,000 clones, 65% to 90% of them seen once, and the ten largest clones take under 9%. Sequences were derived from peripheral blood, sampled on day 0 of AZD1222 vaccination. These receptors were obtained from an adult in good health. Each CDR3 is given with its conserved first and last residue. D genes are given only for firm matches. Expanded clones get a size class; other rows say once, few or many, or leave the size out.

.	TRBV5-1	TRBJ2-7	.	TGCGCCAGCAGCTTGTATCCGGCCTACGAGCAGTACTTC	CASSLYPAYEQYF
.	TRBV19	TRBJ2-1	.	TGTGCCAGTAGTATCTTAGCGGCGCGGGAGCAGTTCTTC	CASSILAAREQFF
.	TRBV3-1/TRBV3-2	TRBJ2-4	.	TGTGCCAGCAGTCAAGGATTAGCCAAAAACATTCAGTACTTC	CASSQGLAKNIQYF
.	TRBV11-3	TRBJ2-7	TRBD1	TGTGCCAGCAGCTTAGCGGGGAGGACAGGGGGCTCCTACGAGCAGTACTTC	CASSLAGRTGGSYEQYF
.	TRBV27	TRBJ1-6	TRBD1	TGTGCCAGCAGGATCTCAGGGGGCGTCAATTCACCCCTCCACTTT	CASRISGGVNSPLHF
.	TRBV29-1	TRBJ2-7	TRBD1	TGCAGCACCACAGGGGGCCCTAACTCCTACGAGCAGTACTTC	CSTTGGPNSYEQYF
.	TRBV18	TRBJ1-1	.	TGTGCCAGCTCACTCACAGGTAAAGTCTCTGAAGCTTTCTTT	CASSLTGKVSEAFF
.	TRBV6-5	TRBJ1-3	.	TGTGCCAGCAGTTACCGCGGGGGCTCTGGAAACACCATATATTTT	CASSYRGGSGNTIYF
.	TRBV5-1	TRBJ2-3	.	TGCGCCAGCAGCCCCGGGACACCGGACACAGATACGCAGTATTTT	CASSPGTPDTDTQYF
.	TRBV19	TRBJ1-2	.	TGTGCCATTTGGGACATGGTTAACTATGGCTACACCTTC	CAIWDMVNYGYTF
.	TRBV6-2/TRBV6-3	TRBJ2-1	TRBD2	TGTGCCAGCAGCGTCAACCTAGCGGGGTCTTACAATGAGCAGTTCTTC	CASSVNLAGSYNEQFF
.	TRBV5-1	TRBJ1-4	.	TGCGCCAGCAGCTTGTATCAGGAACCTAATGAAAAACTGTTTTTT	CASSLYQEPNEKLFF
.	TRBV28	TRBJ1-5	TRBD1	TGTGCAACAGGGGCCCTAATGGAGCCCCAGCATTTT	CATGALMEPQHF
.	TRBV3-1/TRBV3-2	TRBJ1-4	.	TGTGCCAGCAGCCCCCTTCGTGGCGAAAAACTGTTTTTT	CASSPLRGEKLFF
.	TRBV11-2	TRBJ2-7	.	TGTGCCAGCAGTCTCGGGGGCATCTGGGACGAGCAGTACTTC	CASSLGGIWDEQYF
.	TRBV5-8	TRBJ2-7	.	TGTGCCAGCAGCCGCCAGGGGTACGAGCAGTACTTC	CASSRQGYEQYF
.	TRBV11-3	TRBJ2-7	.	TGTGCCAGCAGCTTAAAGTCCGACGAGCAGTACTTC	CASSLKSDEQYF
.	TRBV7-2	TRBJ2-7	TRBD2	TGTGCCAGCAGCTTAGCTAGGACTAGCGGGAGTGGCCACGAGCAGTACTTC	CASSLARTSGSGHEQYF
.	TRBV5-1	TRBJ2-3	.	TGCGCCAGCAGCTCCCACACTGCTAGCACAGATACGCAGTATTTT	CASSSHTASTDTQYF
.	TRBV27	TRBJ2-5	TRBD2	TGTGCCAGCAGTCCGCAGCGGGAAACAGCAGAGACCCAGTACTTC	CASSPQRETAETQYF
.	TRBV2	TRBJ2-6	.	TGTGCCAGCAGGGTATTTCAGAGCTCTGGGGCCAACGTCCTGACTTTC	CASRVFQSSGANVLTF
.	TRBV6-1	TRBJ2-1	.	TGTGCCAGCAGTGAGGCAAACAGGGACCGGTTCTTC	CASSEANRDRFF
.	TRBV5-1	TRBJ2-7	.	TGCGCCAGCAGCGCTGGGTCAACCTACGAGCAGTACTTC	CASSAGSTYEQYF
few	TRBV25-1	TRBJ2-7	.	TGTGCCAGCAGTGAATCTCCGGGACACCTAGGCTACTACGAGCAGTACTTC	CASSESPGHLGYYEQYF
.	TRBV7-9	TRBJ1-3	.	TGTGCCAGCAGCCTTCGTCGGGCCAGCAACACCATATATTTT	CASSLRRASNTIYF
.	TRBV6-5	TRBJ2-7	.	TGTGCCAGCAGCCAACCGACTATCTTCAACGAGCAGTACTTC	CASSQPTIFNEQYF
.	TRBV14	TRBJ2-3	TRBD2	TGTGCCAGCAGCCAATACGGTCCGGGACTAGCGGGAATGAATACGCAGTATTTT	CASSQYGPGLAGMNTQYF
.	TRBV29-1	TRBJ2-5	TRBD1	TGCAGCGTTGGAGCCGGGACAGGAGGGGAGACCCAGTACTTC	CSVGAGTGGETQYF
.	TRBV18	TRBJ2-3	TRBD2	TGTGCCAGCTCACCATTGGGACTAGCGGGAGCAGATACGCAGTATTTT	CASSPLGLAGADTQYF
.	TRBV27	TRBJ2-7	TRBD2	TGTGCCAGCACCTCCGGGGGGGCGGACTCCTACGAGCAGTACTTC	CASTSGGADSYEQYF
.	TRBV11-3	TRBJ1-1	TRBD1	TGTGCCAGCAGCCCGGGACAGGGAGGCACTGAAGCTTTCTTT	CASSPGQGGTEAFF
once	TRBV7-9	TRBJ2-7	TRBD1	TGTGCCAGCAGCCCCGGGACAGGGGGCGAATATTGGTCCTACGAGCAGTACTTC	CASSPGTGGEYWSYEQYF
.	TRBV29-1	TRBJ1-1	.	TGCAGCGGGTCCTGGTACACTGAAGCTTTCTTT	CSGSWYTEAFF
.	TRBV29-1	TRBJ2-7	.	TGCAGCGTTGAAGACAGGGCCTACGAGCAGTACTTC	CSVEDRAYEQYF
.	TRBV7-3	TRBJ1-2	.	TGTGCCAGCAGCTTACTGCAGGCCTCTAACTATGGCTACACCTTC	CASSLLQASNYGYTF
.	TRBV7-6	TRBJ2-3	TRBD2	TGTGCCAGCAGCTTAGGATCTAGCGGGTCCGCAGATACGCAGTATTTT	CASSLGSSGSADTQYF
.	TRBV4-1	TRBJ2-2	.	TGCGCCAGCAGCCAAGATCGGAACACCGGGGAGCTGTTTTTT	CASSQDRNTGELFF
.	TRBV28	TRBJ1-6	.	TGTGCCAGCAAGAATGAGGACAGTAATAATTCACCCCTCCACTTT	CASKNEDSNNSPLHF
.	TRBV28	TRBJ2-7	TRBD1	TGTGCCAGCAGTTTGCGGGGGACAGGGGGCAACTACGAGCAGTACTTC	CASSLRGTGGNYEQYF
.	TRBV5-6	TRBJ2-7	TRBD2	TGTGCCAGCAGCCGCATATCTACTAGCGGGAGCTCCTACGAGCAGTACTTC	CASSRISTSGSSYEQYF
.	TRBV10-3	TRBJ1-3	TRBD1	TGTGCCATCAGGCCCCCATGGACAGGGTCTCACTCTGGAAACACCATATATTTT	CAIRPPWTGSHSGNTIYF
.	TRBV7-9	TRBJ1-2	.	TGTGCCAGCAGCTTAGCTGCGGGGGTTGACTATGGCTACACCTTC	CASSLAAGVDYGYTF
.	TRBV5-1	TRBJ2-7	TRBD2	TGCGCCAGCAGCCTATCAACAGGACTAGCGGGAGCAGGGGAGCAGTACTTC	CASSLSTGLAGAGEQYF
.	TRBV7-8	TRBJ1-5	.	TGTGCCAGCAGCTTAGTCCAGGGAGGTCAGCCCCAGCATTTT	CASSLVQGGQPQHF
.	TRBV7-9	TRBJ1-2	.	TGTGCCAGCAGCGAAACCAGGACAGAAAAGTATGGCTACACCTTC	CASSETRTEKYGYTF
.	TRBV9	TRBJ2-1	TRBD2	TGTGCCAGCAGCGTAGCGGGGCTAGCGGTATACAATGAGCAGTTCTTC	CASSVAGLAVYNEQFF
once	TRBV12-3/TRBV12-4	TRBJ1-2	.	TGTGCCAGCAGTATCGGGCAGGGGTCAGGCTACACCTTC	CASSIGQGSGYTF
.	TRBV29-1	TRBJ2-7	TRBD1	TGCAGCGTACAAACAGGGGGCGGCTACGAGCAGTACTTC	CSVQTGGGYEQYF
.	TRBV27	TRBJ1-1	.	TGTGCCAGCAGTTTATCGAGTGGCAGGCTAAACACTGAAGCTTTCTTT	CASSLSSGRLNTEAFF
.	TRBV11-2	TRBJ1-3	.	TGTGCCAGCAGCTTTACGGGGCTAACTGGAAACACCATATATTTT	CASSFTGLTGNTIYF
.	TRBV5-6	TRBJ2-3	TRBD2	TGTGCCAGCAGCGCTAGCGGGAGCGGGGCTAGCACAGATACGCAGTATTTT	CASSASGSGASTDTQYF
.	TRBV7-3	TRBJ2-2	.	TGTGCCAGCAGCGTCCCGAACACCGGGGAGCTGTTTTTT	CASSVPNTGELFF
few	TRBV6-5	TRBJ2-7	.	TGTGCCAGCAGTCCCGAGGACTCGTACGAGCAGTACTTC	CASSPEDSYEQYF
once	TRBV5-4	TRBJ2-1	TRBD2	TGTGCCAGCAGCTTGGGGCCTAGCGGGATTCCCTACAATGAGCAGTTCTTC	CASSLGPSGIPYNEQFF
.	TRBV5-4	TRBJ2-7	.	TGTGCCAGCAGCTCGACCTACAGAGCCCTCAAGCAGTACTTC	CASSSTYRALKQYF
.	TRBV9	TRBJ1-2	.	TGTGCCTCCGGGGTGAGCGGGGGACCCTATGGCTACACCTTC	CASGVSGGPYGYTF